Each of the 24 T cell receptor beta chains below was sequenced from the same sample in a study of OX40 agonist ivuxolimab in advanced cancers. Repertoires were generated with immunoSEQ multiplex PCR, while TCRdb's copy carries only in-frame clones and drops some. The sample contains over 15,000 clones, over 70% of which appear only once. The sample consisted of CD4+ or CD8+ T cells sorted from blood, taken in a trial of the OX40 agonist ivuxolimab. Every receptor here comes from an adult with an advanced solid tumor such as melanoma, head and neck, liver or kidney cancer.

The rearrangement links TRBV6-6 to TRBJ1-1, with D possibly matching TRBD1 (5 bases). Trimming took 3 bases from V and 3 from J, leaving 14 bases between them. Germline V CDR1 and CDR2: MNHNY, SVGAGI (reference sequence). CDR3 size: 15 residues. CDR3 sequence: CASSYRSGLYTEAFF. DNA for the CDR3: TGTGCCAGCAGTTATAGGTCGGGGCTTTACACTGAAGCTTTCTTT.

This clone was seen a handful of times. The V and J genes are TRBV13 and TRBJ1-2; D unresolved. The ends were cut back, 1 base at V and 8 bases at J, with 14 bases in the middle. CDR3 length: 14 residues. Germline CDR1 is PRHDT and CDR2 is FYEKMQ (reference sequence). As DNA, the CDR3 is TGTGCCAGCAGCTTAGTTGGCGTATCGAGAGGCTACACCTTC. Protein: CASSLVGVSRGYTF. The variable domain in full, with the rest retrieved from reference TRBV13 and TRBJ1-2, is AAGVIQSPRHLIKEKRETATLKCYPIPRHDTVYWYQQGPGQDPQFLISFYEKMQSDKGSIPDRFSAQQFSDYHSELNMSSLELGDSALYFCASSLVGVSRGYTFGSGTRLTVV.

This CDR3 is CASSLRDMKFSGNTIYF. In DNA, the CDR3 is TGTGCCAGCAGCTTAAGGGATATGAAATTCTCTGGAAACACCATATATTTT. V gene TRBV7-6 combines with J gene TRBJ1-3; D not resolved. Germline V lookup: CDR1 SGHVS, CDR2 FNYEAQ. The CDR3 is made up of 17 amino acids. V shed 2 bases and J shed 0 bases, with 14 bases lying between them.

This chain links TRBV6-5 with TRBJ1-6, with D unclear. V was shortened by 6 bases and J by 0 bases, with 9 bases between the two germline ends. The CDR3 is 15 residues long. Looked up from germline, CDR1 is MNHEY and CDR2 is SVGAGI. The CDR3 region is CASSRLLSYNSPLHF. The CDR3 region has the DNA TGTGCCAGCAGCCGGCTCCTCTCCTATAATTCACCCCTCCACTTT.

The chain is built from TRBV6-5 and TRBJ1-2; 10 nucleotides match TRBD1. With V trimmed by 6 bases and J by 7 bases, 11 bases remained unmatched. The CDR3 spans 15 residues. Germline CDR1 reads MNHEY; CDR2 reads SVGAGI. CDR3 nucleotide sequence: TGTGCCAGCAGCCATGGGACAGGGGAATCGTTTGGCTACACCTTC. It encodes CASSHGTGESFGYTF.

This clone was observed a few times. V is TRBV13 and J is TRBJ2-1, with D unclear. This CDR3 has 11 residues. Looked up from germline, CDR1 is PRHDT and CDR2 is FYEKMQ (reference sequence). Trimming removed 4 bases from V and 10 bases from J, with 8 bases in between. The CDR3 sequence: CASSSGGEQFF. In nucleotides, the CDR3 is TGTGCCAGCAGCTCGGGTGGGGAGCAGTTCTTC.

V usage is TRBV7-8 and J usage is TRBJ1-5; a weak D match, TRBD1 (5 bases). V was pared by 1 base and J by 2 bases, with 15 bases between. The CDR3 consists of 17 residues. Germline-derived CDR1 and CDR2 are SGHVS and FQNEAQ. CDR3 sequence: CASSLVTGGDGNQPQHF. CDR3 in DNA: TGTGCCAGCAGCTTAGTGACGGGAGGGGACGGCAATCAGCCCCAGCATTTT.

This clone was picked up a small number of times. Other DNA sequences of this sample code for an identical CDR3. The chain couples TRBV9 to TRBJ1-4, with 10 nucleotides matching TRBD1. There are 14 residues in the CDR3. The germline gives CDR1 SGDLS, CDR2 YYNGEE. The ends lost 5 bases at V and 4 bases at J; junction bases unmatched: 2. CDR3 sequence: CASSRTGGNEKLFF. The DNA of the CDR3 is TGTGCCAGCAGTCGGACAGGGGGTAATGAAAAACTGTTTTTT.

The genes are TRBV6-4 and TRBJ1-1, with 7 bases matching TRBD1. The CDR3 runs to 15 residues. Unmatched junction bases numbered 14, after V lost 2 bases and J lost 11 bases. The V gene's germline CDR1 is MRHNA and CDR2 SNTAGT. The CDR3 coding sequence is TGTGCCAGCAGTGACACACCTACCGACAGGGATGGGGCTTTCTTT. This translates into CASSDTPTDRDGAFF.

The CDR3 reads CASNRANNQPQHF. CDR3 coding DNA: TGTGCCAGTAACCGGGCGAATAATCAGCCCCAGCATTTT. The chain employs TRBV19 and TRBJ1-5, with D hard to call. Trimming took 7 bases from V and 4 from J, leaving 11 bases between them. Germline V lookup: CDR1 LNHDA, CDR2 SQIVND (reference sequence). The length of the CDR3 is 13 residues.

The V gene is TRBV7-2, the J gene TRBJ2-1; TRBD2 matches 8 bases. The CDR3 is made up of 16 amino acids. Per the germline V gene, CDR1 is SGHTA and CDR2 is FQGNSA. V lost 5 bases to trimming and J lost 3 bases; unmatched junction nucleotides: 9. The CDR3 region has the DNA TGTGCCAGCAGCCACCTAGATAGCGGGGTCTACAATGAGCAGTTCTTC. It yields the protein CASSHLDSGVYNEQFF.

V gene TRBV4-3 combines with J gene TRBJ2-2; D is possibly TRBD2 (6 bases). V was cut by 6 bases and J by 0 bases, with 14 bases left in between. CDR1 and CDR2 (germline): LGHNA, YSLEER. This CDR3 is built from 16 residues. The CDR3 protein is CASSRRGRANTGELFF. Here the CDR3 DNA reads TGCGCCAGCAGTCGGAGGGGCAGAGCGAACACCGGGGAGCTGTTTTTT.

V is TRBV4-3 and J is TRBJ2-2; the D is unclear. Looked up from germline, CDR1 is LGHNA and CDR2 is YSLEER. This CDR3 spans 12 amino acids. The V end was cut by 0 bases, the J end by 5 bases, with 1 base between. The CDR3 region is CASSQDTGELFF. As DNA, the CDR3 is TGCGCCAGCAGCCAAGATACCGGGGAGCTGTTTTTT.

On this clone: The identical CDR3 is also encoded by other nucleotide sequences in the sample. The V and J genes are TRBV6-5 and TRBJ1-5; 12 bases map to TRBD1. V was clipped by 3 bases and J by 6 bases; unmatched bases: 6. Germline V gene sequence: CDR1 MNHEY, CDR2 SVGAGI. CDR3 length: 16 amino acids. CDR3 sequence reads: CASSYSGTGGGQPQHF. The CDR3 DNA is TGTGCCAGCAGTTATTCCGGGACAGGGGGCGGTCAGCCCCAGCATTTT.

This chain connects TRBV6-5 to TRBJ2-1, with 10 bases fitting TRBD2. Losses at the gene ends were 4 bases for V and 6 bases for J; bases not matched to a gene: 6. The CDR3 has 15 residues. Per germline, CDR1 MNHEY and CDR2 SVGAGI. CDR3 loop: CASSSGTSESNEQFF. The CDR3 DNA sequence: TGTGCCAGCAGTTCCGGGACTAGCGAATCCAATGAGCAGTTCTTC.

This sequence joins TRBV4-3 and TRBJ2-1; 11 bases line up with TRBD2. Germline-derived CDR1 and CDR2 are LGHNA and YSLEER. This CDR3 comprises 15 residues. V trimming: 4 bases; J trimming: 7 bases; junction bases outside the gene matches: 6. CDR3 in DNA: TGCGCCAGCAGCCGAGGGACTAGCGGTAGGAATGAGCAGTTCTTC. Translation: CASSRGTSGRNEQFF.

The chain recombines TRBV4-1 with TRBJ2-1, with 9 bases that match TRBD1. The CDR3 totals 17 residues. Unmatched junction bases numbered 10, after V lost 4 bases and J lost 3 bases. Germline V gene sequence: CDR1 MGHRA, CDR2 YSYEKL. The CDR3 protein is CASSRGDGTGLYNEQFF. The CDR3 nucleotides are TGCGCCAGCAGCCGGGGGGACGGGACAGGGCTCTACAATGAGCAGTTCTTC.

The chain's CDR3 is CATGTGELFF. For the CDR3, the DNA is TGTGCCACCGGCACCGGGGAGCTGTTTTTT. The rearrangement joins TRBV6-1 to TRBJ2-2, with D unresolved. This CDR3 comprises 10 residues. V lost 10 bases and J lost 4, with 4 bases in between. In germline, CDR1 is MNHNS, CDR2 SASEGT.

In its sample, this clone is medium-sized. The chain recombines TRBV11-3 with TRBJ2-6, with D unresolved. V lost 5 bases to trimming and J lost 1 base, with 12 bases between them. This CDR3 region has 16 residues. The germline CDR1 and CDR2 sequences are SGHNT and YENEEA. CDR3 in amino acids: CASSPSKVSGANVLTF. The CDR3 bases are TGTGCCAGCAGCCCCAGTAAAGTATCTGGGGCCAACGTCCTGACTTTC.

The chain recombines TRBV7-8 with TRBJ2-7; unclear D gene. The CDR3 spans 12 residues. Trimming took 4 bases from V and 0 from J, leaving 4 bases between them. Germline values: CDR1 SGHVS, CDR2 FQNEAQ. CDR3 residues: CASSWDSYEQYF. The CDR3 coding sequence is TGTGCCAGCAGCTGGGACTCCTACGAGCAGTACTTC.

V is TRBV6-5 and J is TRBJ1-2; TRBD1 matches 7 bases. Per the germline V gene, CDR1 is MNHEY and CDR2 is SVGAGI. The CDR3 consists of 13 residues. The V segment lost 5 bases and the J segment 4 bases; nucleotides outside the gene matches: 4. Here the CDR3 reads CASSTGTVYGYTF. CDR3 coding DNA: TGTGCCAGCAGTACCGGGACAGTCTATGGCTACACCTTC.

Turning to this clone: The same CDR3 also results from other DNA sequences found in this sample. The chain is built from TRBV11-2 and TRBJ2-5; D not resolved. V was trimmed by 1 base and J by 5 bases, leaving 5 bases between them. CDR1 SGHAT and CDR2 FQNNGV come from the germline V gene. The CDR3 spans 12 residues. CDR3 in DNA: TGTGCCAGCAGCTTAGTAGGGGAGACCCAGTACTTC. It translates to CASSLVGETQYF.

V usage is TRBV30 and J usage is TRBJ1-1; D gene uncertain. Germline V gives CDR1 GTSNPN, CDR2 SVGIG (reference sequence). Trimming pared 0 bases from V and 1 base from J, leaving 6 bases between. The CDR3 covers 13 residues. The CDR3 nucleotides read TGTGCCTGGAGTGTACGGGAGAACACTGAAGCTTTCTTT. Residues: CAWSVRENTEAFF.

This rearrangement joins TRBV11-2 to TRBJ2-7, with 7 bases matching TRBD1. Germline trimming cut 3 bases from V and 4 bases from J; bases unmatched to any gene: 9. There are 15 residues in the CDR3. CDR1 is SGHAT, CDR2 FQNNGV, per germline. As DNA, the CDR3 is TGTGCCAGCAGCTTCGAACCGGGACAGCCTTACGAGCAGTACTTC. This gives the protein CASSFEPGQPYEQYF.